Reported below is one T cell receptor (beta chain). Its antigen is unidentified. This specimen belongs to a study of response to subunit inactivated influenza vaccine. TCRdb called the RT-PCR reads again in MiXCR, with one record for every CDR3 protein. The data show roughly 290,000 distinct CDR3 sequences, 21% seen once. Overall study findings and caveats: Only a handful of new T cells, the authors suggested, are recruited with each seasonal influenza vaccination.

The sequences come from PBMCs from blood, collected about 20 months after vaccination. This sequence originates from a man between 45 and 75 years old who received an inactivated influenza vaccine.

The CDR3 DNA is TGTGCCAGCAGCTTGTTTCGTTCGGGACAGGACACAGATACGCAGTATTTT. This sequence encodes CASSLFRSGQDTDTQYF. V and J are TRBV5-4 and TRBJ2-3; 8 bases match TRBD1. CDR1 is SGHNT and CDR2 is YYREEE in the germline V gene (reference sequence). V gave up 1 base and J gave up 2 bases; unmatched junction bases: 9. The CDR3 length is 17 residues.